The 13 T cell receptor beta chains below all came from one sample that was sequenced in a study of immune evolution from preneoplasia to lung adenocarcinoma. The repertoire was sequenced with immunoSEQ multiplex PCR; TCRdb's copy has only in-frame clones and lacks some. The sample holds several thousand clones; over 80% are singletons and the top ten take around 2.7%. The sample taken for sequencing was FFPE lung adenocarcinoma in situ tissue. The receptors come from a donor at least 70 years old with lung adenocarcinoma.

The V call is TRBV6-6, the J call TRBJ1-2; 8 nucleotides align to TRBD1. The germline gives CDR1 MNHNY, CDR2 SVGAGI (reference sequence). CDR3 length: 16 amino acids. J gave up 1 base and V 3 bases, and 7 bases lay outside the gene matches. CDR3 protein: CASSYLGTGINYGYTF. CDR3 nucleotides: TGTGCCAGCAGTTATTTGGGGACAGGAATTAACTATGGCTACACCTTC.

This clone was seen a single time. The rearrangement joins TRBV5-1 to TRBJ2-1; 10 nucleotides align to TRBD2. V shed 0 bases, J shed 5 bases, and the junction held 2 bases outside the gene matches. The germline gives CDR1 SGHRS, CDR2 YFSETQ. The CDR3 is 15 amino acids. CDR3 sequence: CASSLGTSGNNEQFF. CDR3 nucleotides: TGCGCCAGCAGCTTGGGTACTAGCGGGAACAATGAGCAGTTCTTC.

This chain links TRBV30 with TRBJ1-4; possible D gene TRBD1, 5 bases. CDR3 length equals 14 residues. The germline gives CDR1 GTSNPN, CDR2 SVGIG (reference sequence). Trimming removed 0 bases from V and 8 bases from J, with 13 bases in between. CDR3 amino acids: CAWSVPGWREKLFF. The CDR3 bases are TGTGCCTGGAGTGTACCAGGGTGGAGGGAAAAACTGTTTTTT.

The chain uses TRBV10-2 and TRBJ2-7; D assignment may be TRBD1 or TRBD2 (5 bases each). Between the trimmed V and J ends, which lost 6 bases and 2 bases, there was a span of 8 bases. Per germline, CDR1 WSHSY and CDR2 SAAADI. CDR3 length equals 12 residues. The CDR3 loop is CASSRDAYEQYF. The CDR3 bases are TGCGCCAGCAGCCGGGACGCCTACGAGCAGTACTTC.

The chain combines TRBV19 with TRBJ2-1; the match to TRBD2 covers 8 bases. This CDR3 spans 14 amino acids. Trimming removed 6 bases from V and 10 bases from J; junction bases left unmatched: 11. Germline CDR1 and CDR2: LNHDA and SQIVND (reference sequence). The CDR3 DNA follows: TGTGCCAGTAGAACTCGAGGACTAGCAAGGGAGCAGTTCTTC. As protein: CASRTRGLAREQFF.

The genes are TRBV4-2 and TRBJ1-2; tentative D call: TRBD1 (6 bases). The germline V and J ends were trimmed by 0 bases and 8 bases, with 16 bases remaining between them. Germline V lookup: CDR1 LGHNA, CDR2 YNFKEQ. CDR3 length: 15 amino acids. CDR3 nucleotide sequence: TGTGCCAGCAGCCAAGATCGGGGGCAAAGGAGGGGCTACACCTTC. This translates into CASSQDRGQRRGYTF.

The rearrangement uses TRBV9 and TRBJ1-3; 7 positions match TRBD1. With 4 bases clipped from V and 0 bases from J, the junction kept 4 bases outside the gene matches. This CDR3 contains 15 residues. CDR1 SGDLS and CDR2 YYNGEE come from the germline V gene. CDR3 coding DNA: TGTGCCAGCAGCCCACAGGGGAACTCTGGAAACACCATATATTTT. Protein: CASSPQGNSGNTIYF.

Of note for this clone: The identical CDR3 is also encoded by other nucleotide sequences in the sample. V gene TRBV7-9 combines with J gene TRBJ1-1; D is uncertain. The CDR3 has 15 residues. V lost 0 bases and J 1 base, leaving 9 bases between the germline ends. Germline-derived CDR1 and CDR2 are SEHNR and FQNEAQ (reference sequence). CDR3 coding DNA: TGTGCCAGCAGCTTAGCCCACCTCGGGAACACTGAAGCTTTCTTT. It is translated as CASSLAHLGNTEAFF.

This clone was observed a few times. The genes are TRBV5-6 and TRBJ2-3, with 8 bases that match TRBD2. V lost 0 bases and J lost 2; bases outside the gene matches: 5. This CDR3 is built from 16 residues. Germline V gene data show CDR1 as SGHDT and CDR2 as YYEEEE. This CDR3 reads CASSLELAEYTDTQYF. CDR3 sequence (DNA): TGTGCCAGCAGCTTGGAACTAGCGGAGTACACAGATACGCAGTATTTT.

The chain is built from TRBV10-3 and TRBJ2-1; 12 bases fit TRBD2. V lost 0 bases, J lost 6 bases, and 6 bases stayed unmatched. Germline V gene data show CDR1 as ENHRY and CDR2 as SYGVKD. This CDR3 region has 17 residues. The CDR3 protein is CAISESTGTSGFNEQFF. CDR3 DNA: TGTGCCATCAGTGAGTCGACCGGGACTAGCGGGTTCAATGAGCAGTTCTTC.

The V gene is TRBV29-1, the J gene TRBJ2-2; D gene uncertain. Between the trimmed V and J ends, which lost 3 bases and 3 bases, there was a span of 5 bases. This CDR3 is 12 amino acids long. Germline V lookup: CDR1 SQVTM, CDR2 ANQGSEA. The CDR3 region has the DNA TGCAGCGTTGAGGGCTACACCGGGGAGCTGTTTTTT. Translated: CSVEGYTGELFF.

The chain has TRBV6-5 and TRBJ2-7; D is possibly TRBD2 (5 bases). Germline CDR1 is MNHEY and CDR2 is SVGAGI. V was trimmed by 6 bases and J by 5 bases, leaving 14 bases between them. The CDR3 covers 13 residues. The CDR3 protein is CASSQVRGDEQYF. DNA of the CDR3: TGTGCCAGCAGCCAAGTCCGGGGTGACGAGCAGTACTTC.

This clone was detected only a few times. This chain uses TRBV5-6 with TRBJ1-2; maybe TRBD1 (5 bases). Trimming left V 2 bases short and J 8 bases short, with 16 bases between. The germline V gene encodes CDR1 SGHDT and CDR2 YYEEEE. The CDR3 contains 14 residues. The CDR3 DNA follows: TGTGCCAGCAGCTTTGGGGCAGGGCTTTACGGCTACACCTTC. Amino acid sequence: CASSFGAGLYGYTF.